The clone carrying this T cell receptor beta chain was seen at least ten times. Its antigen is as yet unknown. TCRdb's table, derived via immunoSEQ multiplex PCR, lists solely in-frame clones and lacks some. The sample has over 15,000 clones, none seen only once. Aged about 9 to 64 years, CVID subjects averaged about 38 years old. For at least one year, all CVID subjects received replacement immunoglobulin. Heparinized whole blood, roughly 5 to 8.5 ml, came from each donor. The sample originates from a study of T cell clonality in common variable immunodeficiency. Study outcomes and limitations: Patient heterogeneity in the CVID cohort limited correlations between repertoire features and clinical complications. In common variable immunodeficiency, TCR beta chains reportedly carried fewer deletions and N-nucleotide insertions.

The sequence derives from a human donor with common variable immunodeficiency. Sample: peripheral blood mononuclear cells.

Incomplete CDR3 DNA: TGCGCCAGCAGCCAAGTTAGACACGGGAACACTGAA. This gives the protein CASSQVRHGNTE. The CDR3 in full is CASSQVRHGNTEAFF. The chain carries TRBV5-1 and TRBJ1-1, with D hard to call. The CDR3 extends 3 residues past the end of the read, so its final part is completed from the germline J gene. There are 15 residues in the CDR3. Trimming removed 4 bases from V and 1 base from J, with 14 bases in between. Germline assignment: CDR1 SGHRS and CDR2 YFSETQ.